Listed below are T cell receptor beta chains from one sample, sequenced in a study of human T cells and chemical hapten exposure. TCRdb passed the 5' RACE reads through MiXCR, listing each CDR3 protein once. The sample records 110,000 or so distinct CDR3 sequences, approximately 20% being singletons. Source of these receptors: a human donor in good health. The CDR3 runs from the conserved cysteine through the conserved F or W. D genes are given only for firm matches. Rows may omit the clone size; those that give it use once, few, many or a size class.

CDR3nt: TGTGCCAGCAGCGTAGCAACAGGCCATCGACAGTTCTTC
CDR3aa: CASSVATGHRQFF
v_gene: TRBV9
abundance: few
d_gene: .
j_gene: TRBJ2-1

CDR3nt: TGTGCCAGCAGTTTATTTATTGGACAGGGGGGATTCGGTGGCTACACCTTC
CDR3aa: CASSLFIGQGGFGGYTF
v_gene: TRBV12-3/TRBV12-4
abundance: .
d_gene: TRBD1
j_gene: TRBJ1-2

CDR3nt: TGTGCCAGCAGCTTAGTGTCCAGGGACACTGAAGCTTTCTTT
CDR3aa: CASSLVSRDTEAFF
v_gene: TRBV7-8
abundance: .
d_gene: .
j_gene: TRBJ1-1

CDR3nt: TGTGCCAGCAGTTTAGGTTTGGGACAGGGAAGGAGCCGGAAAGAGACCCAGTACTTC
CDR3aa: CASSLGLGQGRSRKETQYF
v_gene: TRBV28
abundance: many
d_gene: TRBD1
j_gene: TRBJ2-5

CDR3nt: TGTGCCAGCTCACCCGGGTCTGGAAACACCATATATTTT
CDR3aa: CASSPGSGNTIYF
v_gene: TRBV18
abundance: many
d_gene: .
j_gene: TRBJ1-3

CDR3nt: TGTGCCAGCAGTTACTACACGGGTTTCTCTGGAAACACCATATATTTT
CDR3aa: CASSYYTGFSGNTIYF
v_gene: TRBV6-5
abundance: few
d_gene: .
j_gene: TRBJ1-3

CDR3nt: TGTGCCAGCAGTAGGGGCCCGCCGCGCTCGAGTGAAAAACTGTTTTTT
CDR3aa: CASSRGPPRSSEKLFF
v_gene: TRBV6-2/TRBV6-3
abundance: .
d_gene: .
j_gene: TRBJ1-4

CDR3nt: TGCAGCGTTGAAGAAAGGAAAGGGGCGCCGGAAAAACTGTTTTTT
CDR3aa: CSVEERKGAPEKLFF
v_gene: TRBV29-1
abundance: .
d_gene: .
j_gene: TRBJ1-4

CDR3nt: TGTGCCAGCACCACCTCGCTGGGGTCCTACAATGAGCAGTTCTTC
CDR3aa: CASTTSLGSYNEQFF
v_gene: TRBV5-5
abundance: .
d_gene: .
j_gene: TRBJ2-1

CDR3nt: TGCGCCAGCAGCCCGAGCAGGATTTCCGACTATGGCTACACCTTC
CDR3aa: CASSPSRISDYGYTF
v_gene: TRBV5-1
abundance: .
d_gene: .
j_gene: TRBJ1-2

CDR3nt: TGTGCCAGCAGTTTATGGGGACAGGGGAATGGCTACACCTTC
CDR3aa: CASSLWGQGNGYTF
v_gene: TRBV28
abundance: few
d_gene: TRBD1
j_gene: TRBJ1-2

CDR3nt: TGTGCCAGCAGTTTGCGGGGGACAGGGGCGCGCGAGCAGTACTTC
CDR3aa: CASSLRGTGAREQYF
v_gene: TRBV12-3/TRBV12-4
abundance: .
d_gene: TRBD1
j_gene: TRBJ2-7

CDR3nt: TGTGCCACCAGTGACGCCGGGACAGAGACCCAGTACTTC
CDR3aa: CATSDAGTETQYF
v_gene: TRBV24-1
abundance: few
d_gene: .
j_gene: TRBJ2-5

CDR3nt: TGCAGCGTTGGTTCCCGGACAGGGGAGAAGACCCAGTACTTC
CDR3aa: CSVGSRTGEKTQYF
v_gene: TRBV29-1
abundance: few
d_gene: TRBD1
j_gene: TRBJ2-5

CDR3nt: TGTGCCAGCAGTGGGACAGGGCTGGGGACTGAAGCTTTCTTT
CDR3aa: CASSGTGLGTEAFF
v_gene: TRBV6-5
abundance: .
d_gene: TRBD1
j_gene: TRBJ1-1

CDR3nt: TGTGCCAGCAGTTCGGACAGGTTTAGGGGCAATGAGCAGTTCTTC
CDR3aa: CASSSDRFRGNEQFF
v_gene: TRBV6-5
abundance: few
d_gene: TRBD1
j_gene: TRBJ2-1

CDR3nt: TGCGCCAGCAGCTTGGCCAAAGCTAGCGGGAGCCACGAGCAGTACTTC
CDR3aa: CASSLAKASGSHEQYF
v_gene: TRBV5-1
abundance: .
d_gene: TRBD2
j_gene: TRBJ2-7